This T cell receptor beta chain is drawn from a study of blood T cells in healthy people across ages. Germline V gene lookup returns CDR1 SGHRS and CDR2 YFSETQ. Inclusive of both ends, the CDR3 amounts to 14 amino acids. A second PCR, run for about 7 to 12 cycles, used a sample-barcoded 5' primer plus a J-beta primer mix. Using its own MiXCR run on the 5' RACE reads, TCRdb lists one record per CDR3 protein. The sample consists of approximately 800,000 distinct CDR3 sequences, approximately 65% of them appearing once. Findings and caveats of the study: With donor CMV status unknown, expanded clonotype changes were possibly confounded.

On this clonotype: Its antigen is as yet unknown. It is unclear where the CDR3 begins or ends on the DNA, so no DNA is shown, and the CDR3 is as TCRdb lists it.

The rearrangement joins TRBV5-1 to TRBJ2-7; no check of the table's D call, TRBD1, against the DNA was made. Sequencing was carried out using blood. This sequence was found in a man aged 25-40 years in good health. CDR3 sequence reads: CASSLEHFGAEQYF.